The present TCR beta chain was sequenced within a study of shared clonotypes between healthy human individuals. Study results and caveats: Sequencing depth was expected to influence donor clonotype sharing. The diversity represented, both genetic and in exposure history, was limited by few donors.

On this clone itself: No antigen is known for it.

Each subset's genomic DNA was split evenly across several immunoSEQ plates. It was 200 ng DNA, 30,000 or so T cell genomes, that sorted-subset replicate PCRs used. The repertoire was sequenced with immunoSEQ multiplex PCR; TCRdb's copy has only in-frame clones and lacks some. The data show about 2.4 million clones, approximately 93% seen once. Sequenced input: naive CD4+ T cells from PBMCs. The subset was: CD45RA+ positively selected. This TCR derives from a man younger than 30 in good health. Some clones in this sample may be carry-over from other donors' samples.

The CDR3 sequence is CASSFRREVSDTQYF. In nucleotides, the CDR3 is TGCGCCAGCAGCTTCCGGCGGGAGGTGTCAGATACGCAGTATTTT. The V and J genes are TRBV5-1 and TRBJ2-3, with 8 nucleotides matching TRBD2. The CDR3 length is 15 residues. J was trimmed by 4 bases and V by 2 bases; bases with no gene match: 6. Germline assignment: CDR1 SGHRS and CDR2 YFSETQ.